What follows describes a single T cell receptor (beta chain). The antigen remains unidentified. This sample stems from a study of OX40 agonist ivuxolimab in advanced cancers. Study observations and caveats: In CD8+ T cells, expanded clones were on average more numerous than in CD4+. Expanded peripheral T cells had an undetermined antigen specificity.

Sequencing was performed with immunoSEQ multiplex PCR; in TCRdb, only in-frame clones are kept and a portion is missing. This table has 70,000 to 90,000 clones, roughly 89% appearing once. The CDR3 is made up of 12 amino acids. Trimming removed 1 base at V and 8 bases at J, with 8 bases between. The germline V gene has CDR1 SNHLY and CDR2 FYNNEI. The genes are TRBV2 and TRBJ1-2; D is undetermined. The sample here was CD4+ or CD8+ T cells sorted from blood, taken in a trial of the OX40 agonist ivuxolimab. The TCR sequence derives from an adult with an advanced solid tumor such as melanoma, head and neck, liver or kidney cancer. CDR3 residues: CASSEVTEGYTF. Written as DNA, the CDR3 is TGTGCCAGCAGTGAAGTAACCGAGGGCTACACCTTC.